This paragraph covers one T cell receptor beta chain sequence. Its specificity is unknown. This specimen comes from a study of T cell responses to AZD1222 COVID-19 vaccine. Overall study: Both about-4-week and about-12-week second-dose recipients were combined. Study-level points and caveats: When two AZD1222 doses had been given, Spike-specific TCR breadth and depth rose. Unmutated variant regions are reportedly targeted by nearly half of spike-specific TCRs.

Clones were sequenced by immunoSEQ multiplex PCR, and TCRdb holds only the in-frame ones, with some missing. The sample contains fewer than 110,000 clones, roughly 87% of which appear only once. Germline-derived CDR1 and CDR2 are MGHRA and YSYEKL. The CDR3 consists of 17 residues. J lost 6 bases, V lost 1 base, and 8 bases had no gene match. Material: peripheral blood, obtained on day 0 of AZD1222 vaccination. This chain links TRBV4-1 with TRBJ1-6; 8 positions match TRBD1. The receptor was isolated from an adult in good health. CDR3 sequence (DNA): TGCGCCAGCAGCCAAGCAATCCCGGGACAGGTTAATTCACCCCTCCACTTT. Amino acids: CASSQAIPGQVNSPLHF.